This T cell receptor beta chain was profiled in a study of T cells in Graves' hyperthyroidism and ophthalmopathy. Study details: At initial diagnosis, before any treatment had begun, peripheral blood was obtained. Study outcomes and limitations: Ophthalmopathy was model-predicted a median about 6 months pre-onset.

TCR beta CDR3 regions were amplified from RNA transcripts. The study used the HTBI primer set for a first-round RT-PCR of the TCR CDR3. From the multiplex PCR reads, TCRdb called clonotypes with MiXCR, one entry per CDR3 protein. The sample contains about 770,000 distinct CDR3 sequences, 18% of which appear only once. Many counts were recorded for this clonotype. Its cognate antigen is unknown. The CDR3 spans 16 residues. V lost 5 bases and J lost 1, with 14 bases in between. Looked up from germline, CDR1 is SGHVS and CDR2 is FQNEAQ. Orbital computed tomography and thyroid ultrasound, together with serum TRAb and thyroxine and clinical symptoms, were used for diagnoses.

The J gene is TRBJ2-2, the V gene TRBV7-8, with D hard to call. The sequence derives from a woman aged 45-65 years with Graves' hyperthyroidism that later progressed to Graves' ophthalmopathy. Source material: blood. The CDR3 nucleotides are TGTGCCAGCAGCCCTAGTCCCGCAGAGAACACCGGGGAGCTGTTTTTT. Protein product: CASSPSPAENTGELFF.